Sequencing of this T cell receptor beta chain was carried out in a study of cytomegalovirus exposure and HLA in healthy donors. At the level of the study: A data release that came early held 80 million to 95 million unique TCRs from HLA-typed donors.

General study results and limits: Overall, approximately 180 TCR beta chains were annotated as cytomegalovirus-associated.

Points on this clone: The antigen is undetermined.

Germline CDR1 is SGHVS and CDR2 is FNYEAQ. The CDR3 has 15 residues. V was clipped by 2 bases and J by 3 bases; unmatched bases: 4. The primer mix had 60 Vbeta and 13 Jbeta primers. Profiling relied on immunoSEQ multiplex PCR, and the TCRdb table lists in-frame clones only, not all of them. The repertoire has 50,000 or so clones, more than 70% of them found once; the top ten carry approximately 3%. This sequence was found in a woman aged 18-29 years in good health and CMV-seronegative. The sequenced material came from PBMCs. This chain uses TRBV7-6 with TRBJ2-7, with TRBD2 identical over 10 bases. CDR3 protein: CASSLRASGSYEQYF. The CDR3 DNA sequence: TGTGCCAGCAGCTTAAGGGCTAGCGGGAGCTACGAGCAGTACTTC.